The entry below describes one T cell receptor beta chain. Measured with immunoSEQ multiplex PCR; TCRdb has only the in-frame clones, and not every one. Of about 370,000 clones listed, over 75% are singletons. This CDR3 comprises 15 residues. Germline CDR1 and CDR2: MDHEN and SYDVKM. Trimming at V came to 6 bases and at J to 0 bases, leaving 8 bases not matched to a gene. These data originate in a study of blood T cell repertoires in COVID-19. Seattle's cohort entered during active infection and was followed longitudinally. V usage is TRBV28 and J usage is TRBJ2-7; 7 nucleotides align to TRBD2. The sequenced material came from peripheral blood. The TCR comes from a woman aged 25 to 39 with COVID-19, enrolled during active disease. The DNA for the CDR3 is TGTGCCAGCAGATGGGGCGGCGGGGGCTCCTACGAGCAGTACTTC. Its protein product is CASRWGGGGSYEQYF.